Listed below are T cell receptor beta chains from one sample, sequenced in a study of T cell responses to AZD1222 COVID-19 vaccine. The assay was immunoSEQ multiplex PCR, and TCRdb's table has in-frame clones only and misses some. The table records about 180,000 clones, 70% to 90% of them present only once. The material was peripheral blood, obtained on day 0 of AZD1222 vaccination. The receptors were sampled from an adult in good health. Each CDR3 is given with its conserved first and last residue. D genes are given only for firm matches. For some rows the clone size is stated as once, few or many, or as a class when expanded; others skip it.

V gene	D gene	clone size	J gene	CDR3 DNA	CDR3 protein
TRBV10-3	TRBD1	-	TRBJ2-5	TGTGCCATCAGGGACAGGGACCAAGAGACCCAGTACTTC	CAIRDRDQETQYF
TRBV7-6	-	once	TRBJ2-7	TGTGCCAGCAGCCCCGGGGAACGCTCCTACGAGCAGTACTTC	CASSPGERSYEQYF
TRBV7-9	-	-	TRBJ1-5	TGTGCCAGCAGCCCCCTAGGGGGGGGCAATCAGCCCCAGCATTTT	CASSPLGGGNQPQHF
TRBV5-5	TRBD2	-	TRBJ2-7	TGTGCCAGCAGCTTGCGGCTAGCGGGGCAGCATAGGTCCTACGAGCAGTACTTC	CASSLRLAGQHRSYEQYF
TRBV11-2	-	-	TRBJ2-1	TGTGCCAGCAGCTTAGATCTTGGGAGGCGCTCCTACAATGAGCAGTTCTTC	CASSLDLGRRSYNEQFF
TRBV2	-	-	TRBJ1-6	TGTGCCAGCAGCCGCCGGGACCCCATCGGGGAATATAATTCACCCCTCCACTTT	CASSRRDPIGEYNSPLHF
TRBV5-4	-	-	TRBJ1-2	TGTGCCAGCAGTGCTAGTCAGGGGATGTTAGGCTATGGCTACACCTTC	CASSASQGMLGYGYTF
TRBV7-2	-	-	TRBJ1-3	TGTGCCAGCAGCTTAGTACGGTCACGGAACACCATATATTTT	CASSLVRSRNTIYF
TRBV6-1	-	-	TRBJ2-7	TGTGCCAGCAGTGAGCCCACCTACGAGCAGTACTTC	CASSEPTYEQYF
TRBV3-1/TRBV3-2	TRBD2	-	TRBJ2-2	TGTGCCAGCAGCCAGACTAGCGGCATAAACACCGGGGAGCTGTTTTTT	CASSQTSGINTGELFF
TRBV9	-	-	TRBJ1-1	TGTGCCAGCAGCGGAGGGGTCAAGACGAACACTGAAGCTTTCTTT	CASSGGVKTNTEAFF
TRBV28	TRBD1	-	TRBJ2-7	TGTGCCGCGGGGACAGGGACCTACGAGCAGTACTTC	CAAGTGTYEQYF
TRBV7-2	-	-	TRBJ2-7	TGTGCCAGCAGCTTAGGACTAGTCTTCCGCTACGAGCAGTACTTC	CASSLGLVFRYEQYF
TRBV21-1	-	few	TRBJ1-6	TGTGCCAGCAGCAATATTAGGGGGGGCGCGAGGGTTTCACCCCTCCACTTT	CASSNIRGGARVSPLHF
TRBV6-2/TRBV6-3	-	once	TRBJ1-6	TGTGCCAGCAGTCGGGGTCGGAATTCACCCCTCCACTTT	CASSRGRNSPLHF
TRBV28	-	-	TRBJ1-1	TGTGCCAGCAGTTTACGCCAGGGCCACACTGAAGCTTTCTTT	CASSLRQGHTEAFF
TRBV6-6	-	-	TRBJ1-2	TGTGCCAGCAGTACCGGGACGGTCGAGTATGGCTACACCTTC	CASSTGTVEYGYTF
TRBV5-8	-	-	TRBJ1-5	TGTGCCAGCAGCTTGGTCGGGCAGGGAGGCCAGCCCCAGCATTTT	CASSLVGQGGQPQHF
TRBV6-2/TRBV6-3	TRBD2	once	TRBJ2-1	TGTGCCAGCAGTTACCCGCAGCGGGGGGTTTACAATGAGCAGTTCTTC	CASSYPQRGVYNEQFF
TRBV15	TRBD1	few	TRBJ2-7	TGTGCCACCAGCAGAGCCGGGGACAGTTTCTACGAGCAGTACTTC	CATSRAGDSFYEQYF
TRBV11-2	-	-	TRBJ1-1	TGTGCCAGCAGCAGAGCGAGGAACACTGAAGCTTTCTTT	CASSRARNTEAFF
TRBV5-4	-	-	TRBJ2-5	TGTGCCAGCAGAACCGGGACCCAAGAGACCCAGTACTTC	CASRTGTQETQYF
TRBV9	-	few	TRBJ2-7	TGTGCCAGCACCAACCCCCCGGGGCGCAGCTCCTACGAGCAGTACTTC	CASTNPPGRSSYEQYF
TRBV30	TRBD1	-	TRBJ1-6	TGTGCCTGGAGCAGGGACAGGGCAAATTCACCCCTCCACTTT	CAWSRDRANSPLHF
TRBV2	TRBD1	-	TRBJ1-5	TGTGCCAGCAGCCTTACTACAGGGGACGGACAGCCCCAGCATTTT	CASSLTTGDGQPQHF
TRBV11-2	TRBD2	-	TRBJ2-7	TGTGCCAGCAGCTTAAGGGGAGGGTACTACGAGCAGTACTTC	CASSLRGGYYEQYF
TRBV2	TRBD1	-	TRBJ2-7	TGTGCCAGCAGTGATGGACAGGGACGCGAGCAGTACTTC	CASSDGQGREQYF
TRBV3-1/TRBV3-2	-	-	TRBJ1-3	TGTGCCAGCAGCCAAGATCGCGAAGGAAAGTCTGGAAACACCATATATTTT	CASSQDREGKSGNTIYF
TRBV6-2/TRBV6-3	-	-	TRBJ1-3	TGTGCCAGCAGTTCAGTGGACAGTGTGGGGACTGCAAGAAACACCATATATTTT	CASSSVDSVGTARNTIYF
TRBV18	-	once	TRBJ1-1	TGTGCCAGCTCACCACCGGGGGGGGGTGAAGCTTTCTTT	CASSPPGGGEAFF
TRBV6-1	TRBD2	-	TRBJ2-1	TGTGCCAGCAGTGACCAGCCTAGCGGGGGGTTCGATGAGCAGTTCTTC	CASSDQPSGGFDEQFF
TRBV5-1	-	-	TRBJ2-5	TGCGCCAGCAGCATCGGACAGCCCCAAGAGACCCAGTACTTC	CASSIGQPQETQYF
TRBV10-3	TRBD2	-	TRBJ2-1	TGTGCCATCACCCCGGGGGGTTACAATGAGCAGTTCTTC	CAITPGGYNEQFF
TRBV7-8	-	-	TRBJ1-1	TGTGCCAGCAGCCCCCATTCCCCTATCAATCGGCCTAAGTCAGGCACTGAAGCTTTCTTT	CASSPHSPINRPKSGTEAFF
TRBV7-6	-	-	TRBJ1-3	TGTGCCAGCAGCCAGGGTCCTGGATACTCTGGAAACACCATATATTTT	CASSQGPGYSGNTIYF
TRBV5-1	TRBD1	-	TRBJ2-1	TGCGCCAGCAGCCCAAGACAGGGCGGCTACAATGAGCAGTTCTTC	CASSPRQGGYNEQFF
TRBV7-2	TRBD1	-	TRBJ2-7	TGTGCCAGCAGCTCCCACCCGGGACAGAGCTACGAGCAGTACTTC	CASSSHPGQSYEQYF
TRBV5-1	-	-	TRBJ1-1	TGCGCCAGCCGCCACATCGCGCTCGGGCCTGAAGCTTTCTTT	CASRHIALGPEAFF
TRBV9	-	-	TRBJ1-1	TGTGCCAGCAGCGTAGTCGGTCAGGGGAGTGAAGCTTTCTTT	CASSVVGQGSEAFF
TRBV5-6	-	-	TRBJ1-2	TGTGCCAGCAGCCGCCCTGGGGTATCCAGATTAGTCACCTTC	CASSRPGVSRLVTF
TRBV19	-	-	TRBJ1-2	TGTGCCAGTAGTACGGGACTGGTATCTCGGGGCCGCCGGCGGGGCTACACCTTC	CASSTGLVSRGRRRGYTF
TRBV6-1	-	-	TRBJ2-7	TGTGCCAGCAGTGAATCGAACAGCGCCTACGAGCAGTACTTC	CASSESNSAYEQYF
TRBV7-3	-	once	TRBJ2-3	TGTGCCAGCAGCCCGGGTGGTGGCGTAGGGGATACGCAGTATTTT	CASSPGGGVGDTQYF
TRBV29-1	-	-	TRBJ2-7	TGCAGCGTTGAGGGTGTGAACTCCTACGAGCAGTACTTC	CSVEGVNSYEQYF
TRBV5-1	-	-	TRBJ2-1	TGCGCCAGCAGCTTGGACTACTCCTACAATGAGCAGTTCTTC	CASSLDYSYNEQFF
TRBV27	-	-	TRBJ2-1	TGTGCCAGCAGTGGACAGTTGAGGGATGAGCAGTTCTTC	CASSGQLRDEQFF
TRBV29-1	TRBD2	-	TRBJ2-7	TGCAGCGTTCTAGCGGGGATCTCCTACGAGCAGTACTTC	CSVLAGISYEQYF
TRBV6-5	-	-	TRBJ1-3	TGTGCCAGCAGCCGTGGAAACACCATATATTTT	CASSRGNTIYF